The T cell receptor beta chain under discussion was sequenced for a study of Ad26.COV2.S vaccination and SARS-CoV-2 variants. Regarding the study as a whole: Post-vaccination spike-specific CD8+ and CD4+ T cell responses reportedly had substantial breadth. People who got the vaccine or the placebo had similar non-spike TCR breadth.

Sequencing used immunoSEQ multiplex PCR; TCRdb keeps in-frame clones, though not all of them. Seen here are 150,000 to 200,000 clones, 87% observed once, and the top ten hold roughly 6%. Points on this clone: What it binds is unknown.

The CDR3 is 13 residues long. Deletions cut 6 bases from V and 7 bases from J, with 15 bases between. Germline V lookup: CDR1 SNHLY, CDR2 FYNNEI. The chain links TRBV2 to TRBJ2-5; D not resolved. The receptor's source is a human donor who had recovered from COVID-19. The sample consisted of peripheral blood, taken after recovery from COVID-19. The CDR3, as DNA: TGTGCCAGCAGCCCCGGATCCTGCCGGACCCAGTACTTC. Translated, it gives CASSPGSCRTQYF.